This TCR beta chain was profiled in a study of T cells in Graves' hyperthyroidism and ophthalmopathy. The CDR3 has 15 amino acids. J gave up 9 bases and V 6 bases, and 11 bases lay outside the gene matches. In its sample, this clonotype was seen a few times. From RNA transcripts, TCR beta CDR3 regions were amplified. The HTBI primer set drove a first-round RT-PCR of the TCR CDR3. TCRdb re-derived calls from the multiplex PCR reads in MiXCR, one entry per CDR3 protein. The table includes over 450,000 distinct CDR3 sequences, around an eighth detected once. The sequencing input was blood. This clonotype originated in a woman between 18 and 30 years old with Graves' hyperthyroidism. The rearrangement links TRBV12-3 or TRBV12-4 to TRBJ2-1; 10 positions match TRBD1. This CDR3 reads CASSHTGTGDSEQFF. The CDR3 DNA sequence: TGTGCCAGCAGCCATACCGGGACAGGGGATAGTGAGCAGTTCTTC.